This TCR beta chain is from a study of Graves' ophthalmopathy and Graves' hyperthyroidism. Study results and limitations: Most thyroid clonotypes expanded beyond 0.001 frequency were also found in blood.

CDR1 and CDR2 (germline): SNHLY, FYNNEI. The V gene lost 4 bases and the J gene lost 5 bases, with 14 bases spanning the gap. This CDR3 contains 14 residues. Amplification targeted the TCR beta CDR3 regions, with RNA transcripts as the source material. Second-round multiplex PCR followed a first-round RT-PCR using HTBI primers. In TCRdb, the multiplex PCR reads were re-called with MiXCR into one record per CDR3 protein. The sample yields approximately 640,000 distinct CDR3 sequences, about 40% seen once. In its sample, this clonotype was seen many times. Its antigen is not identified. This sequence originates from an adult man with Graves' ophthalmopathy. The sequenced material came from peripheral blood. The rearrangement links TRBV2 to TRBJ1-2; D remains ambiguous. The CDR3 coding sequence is TGTGCCAGCAGTGTTCGGACCACGCAGTATGGCTACACCTTC. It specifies CASSVRTTQYGYTF.